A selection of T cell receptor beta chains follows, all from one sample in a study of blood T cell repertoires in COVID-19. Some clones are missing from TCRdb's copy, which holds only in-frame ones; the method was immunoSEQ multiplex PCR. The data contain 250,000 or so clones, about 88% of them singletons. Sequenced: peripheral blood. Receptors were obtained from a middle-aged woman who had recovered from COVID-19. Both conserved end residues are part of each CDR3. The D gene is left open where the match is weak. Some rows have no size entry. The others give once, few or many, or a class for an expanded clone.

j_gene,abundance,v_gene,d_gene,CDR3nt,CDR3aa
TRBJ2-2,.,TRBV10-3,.,TGTGCCATCAGTGGGTCCCTACGGAACACCGGGGAGCTGTTTTTT,CAISGSLRNTGELFF
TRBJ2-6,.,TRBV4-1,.,TGCGCCAGCAGCCAAGATGAGTTAGCACGGGTCCTGACTTTC,CASSQDELARVLTF
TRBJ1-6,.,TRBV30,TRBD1,TGTGCCTGGAATCAGGGGGCCAATAATTCACCCCTCCACTTT,CAWNQGANNSPLHF
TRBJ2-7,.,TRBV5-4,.,TGTGCCAGCAGCAGTGGAACAAGCCCCCCGGGGGACGAGCAGTACTTC,CASSSGTSPPGDEQYF
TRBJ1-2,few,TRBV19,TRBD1,TGTGCCAGTCAAAGCGACAGGGGGCGCGGAGGCTACACCTTC,CASQSDRGRGGYTF
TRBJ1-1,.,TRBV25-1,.,TGTGCCAGCAGTGAATGGGGGGGTGGCCTGAACACTGAAGCTTTCTTT,CASSEWGGGLNTEAFF
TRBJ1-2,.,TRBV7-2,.,TGTGCCAGCAGCTTAGTAGGCGGGGATGGTGGCTACACCTTC,CASSLVGGDGGYTF
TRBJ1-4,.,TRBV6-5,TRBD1,TGTGCCAGCAGTTACAACAGGGGGCTTGAAAAACTGTTTTTT,CASSYNRGLEKLFF
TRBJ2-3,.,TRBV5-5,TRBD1,TGTGCCAGCAGCCAGGACAGGGTAGAGGCAGATACGCAGTATTTT,CASSQDRVEADTQYF
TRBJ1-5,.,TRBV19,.,TGTGCCAGTCGGAGGGTCCCTAGCAATCAGCCCCAGCATTTT,CASRRVPSNQPQHF
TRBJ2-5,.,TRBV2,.,TGTGCCAGCAGTGAAGAGTCAGGCCCCGAGACCCAGTACTTC,CASSEESGPETQYF
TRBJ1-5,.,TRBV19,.,TGTGCCAGTAGTATTGAGAGGGGCAATCAGCCCCAGCATTTT,CASSIERGNQPQHF
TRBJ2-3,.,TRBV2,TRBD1,TGTGCCAGCAGGTTTGGACAGGGGTTTGATACGCAGTATTTT,CASRFGQGFDTQYF
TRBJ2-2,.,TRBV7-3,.,TGTGCCAGCAGCACGGACTCCGGGCTAGGAGGGGAGCTGTTTTTT,CASSTDSGLGGELFF
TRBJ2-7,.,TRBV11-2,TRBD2,TGTGCCAGCAGCTTAGATCGTGCGGGAGGCTCCTACGAGCAGTACTTC,CASSLDRAGGSYEQYF
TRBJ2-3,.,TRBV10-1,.,TGCGCCAGCGGGGGGAGCCCAGATACGCAGTATTTT,CASGGSPDTQYF
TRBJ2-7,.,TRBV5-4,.,TGTGCCAGCAGCGTCGCAGGGGACAATGCCCCCTACGAGCAGTACTTC,CASSVAGDNAPYEQYF
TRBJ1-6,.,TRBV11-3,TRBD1,TGTGCCAGCAGGGGACAGTTTTCACCCCTCCACTTT,CASRGQFSPLHF
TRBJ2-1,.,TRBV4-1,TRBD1,TGCGCCAGCAGCCAAGGACAGGGAGAGAACAATGAGCAGTTCTTC,CASSQGQGENNEQFF
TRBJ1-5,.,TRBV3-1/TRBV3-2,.,TGTGCCAGCAGCCAAGCTGGGGGGGGGAGCAATCAGCCCCAGCATTTT,CASSQAGGGSNQPQHF
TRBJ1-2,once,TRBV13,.,TGTGCCAGCAGCTTCCCGACAGAGTACTATGGCTACACCTTC,CASSFPTEYYGYTF
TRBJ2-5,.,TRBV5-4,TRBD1,TGTGCCAGCAGCACTGGGGTTGGAGGGACAGGGGAGACCCAGTACTTC,CASSTGVGGTGETQYF
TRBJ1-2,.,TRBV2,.,TGTGCCACAGCCCGAGAGGGAGACTATGGCTACACCTTC,CATAREGDYGYTF
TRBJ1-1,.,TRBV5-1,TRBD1,TGCGCCAGCAGCAAACAGGGGAGTACTGAAGCTTTCTTT,CASSKQGSTEAFF
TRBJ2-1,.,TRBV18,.,TGTGCCAGCTCGCAACAGGGCTCGCAGTTCTTC,CASSQQGSQFF
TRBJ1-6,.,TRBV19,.,TGTGCCAGTAGTCCCCAACCGGCAGGGCCCCTCCACTTT,CASSPQPAGPLHF
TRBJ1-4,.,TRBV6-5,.,TGTGCCAGCAGTTACCCAGGGTTCGATGAAAAACTGTTTTTT,CASSYPGFDEKLFF
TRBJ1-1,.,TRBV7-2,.,TGTGCCAGCAGCCTCCCAGGGCCCAGGGCGACTGAAGCTTTCTTT,CASSLPGPRATEAFF
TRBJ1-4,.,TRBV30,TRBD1,TGTGCCTGGGGACAGGGGTTGAGAACTAATGAAAAACTGTTTTTT,CAWGQGLRTNEKLFF
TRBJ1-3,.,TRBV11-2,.,TGTGCCAGCAGCCCGGGGATCTCTGGAAACACCATATATTTT,CASSPGISGNTIYF
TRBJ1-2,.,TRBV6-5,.,TGTGCCAGCAGTTACGTCAGGACAGAGACGTATGGCTACACCTTC,CASSYVRTETYGYTF
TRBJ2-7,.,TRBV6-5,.,TGTGCCAGCAACCTACAGGACTACGAGCAGTACTTC,CASNLQDYEQYF
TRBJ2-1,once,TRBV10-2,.,TGCGCCAGCAGTGAGGTCAGGCAGGGGGAGGTTAGTGAGCAGTTCTTC,CASSEVRQGEVSEQFF
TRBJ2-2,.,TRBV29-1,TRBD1,TGCAGCGTCCCCGGGACAGGGGGCACCGGGGAGCTGTTTTTT,CSVPGTGGTGELFF
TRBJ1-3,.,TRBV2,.,TGTGCCAGCAAAACCGGGACAAGTTTCTCTGGAAACACCATATATTTT,CASKTGTSFSGNTIYF
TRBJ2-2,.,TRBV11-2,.,TGTGCCAGCAGCTTTCGTCCGGGAGCGAACACCGGGGAGCTGTTTTTT,CASSFRPGANTGELFF
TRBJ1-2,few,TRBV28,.,TGTGCCAGCAGTTCTCCTCGGAACTATGGCTACACCTTC,CASSSPRNYGYTF